The entry below describes one T cell receptor beta chain. The sample has other DNA sequences that encode this CDR3 too. The sample comes from a study of cytomegalovirus exposure and HLA in healthy donors. The PCR had 60 Vbeta and 13 Jbeta primers. The data were produced by immunoSEQ multiplex PCR, yet TCRdb's version contains in-frame clones alone and is incomplete. This sample lists 150,000 to 200,000 clones; its ten largest clones have less than 0.9%. V was pared by 4 bases and J by 7 bases, with 13 bases of the junction left unmatched. CDR1 is SGHDT, CDR2 YYEEEE, per germline. CDR3 size: 15 residues.

This sequence joins TRBV5-6 and TRBJ2-7; 8 bases line up with TRBD1. The receptor comes from a boy younger than 18 in good health and CMV-seronegative. The sample comprised PBMCs. In DNA form, the CDR3 reads TGTGCCAGCAGCAGTACGGGACAGGACCGGACTGAGCAGTACTTC. The encoded protein is CASSSTGQDRTEQYF.